This entry concerns a single T cell receptor (beta chain). Its antigen is currently unknown. The data were taken from a study of cytomegalovirus exposure and HLA in healthy donors. Across the study: Approximately 85 million unique TCRs from HLA-typed donors were held in an early release of data.

13 Jbeta primers and 60 Vbeta primers were used for the PCR. Repertoires were generated with immunoSEQ multiplex PCR, while TCRdb's copy carries only in-frame clones and drops some. The table has about 120,000 clones, roughly 80% seen once. The donors were healthy bone marrow donors. CDR1 and CDR2 from the germline V gene are LGHNA and YNFKEQ. V was trimmed by 4 bases and J by 0 bases, leaving 27 bases between them. The CDR3 runs 20 residues. Study-wide results and limits: A later analysis reportedly found that, within productive TCRs, an Asian-associated ancestry cluster had fewer N-insertions than the mean observed across the approximately 700 donors. The majority of TCR sequences were rare, yet some public TCRs appeared in many donors.

V usage is TRBV4-2 and J usage is TRBJ1-2; D gene ambiguous. The sequence was collected from a woman in her 40s in good health and CMV-seropositive. Sequencing was carried out using PBMCs. The CDR3 nucleotides read TGTGCCAGCAGCCGACACGCGGGAGAGTCGATTGGGAGAGCTAACTATGGCTACACCTTC. Amino acids: CASSRHAGESIGRANYGYTF.